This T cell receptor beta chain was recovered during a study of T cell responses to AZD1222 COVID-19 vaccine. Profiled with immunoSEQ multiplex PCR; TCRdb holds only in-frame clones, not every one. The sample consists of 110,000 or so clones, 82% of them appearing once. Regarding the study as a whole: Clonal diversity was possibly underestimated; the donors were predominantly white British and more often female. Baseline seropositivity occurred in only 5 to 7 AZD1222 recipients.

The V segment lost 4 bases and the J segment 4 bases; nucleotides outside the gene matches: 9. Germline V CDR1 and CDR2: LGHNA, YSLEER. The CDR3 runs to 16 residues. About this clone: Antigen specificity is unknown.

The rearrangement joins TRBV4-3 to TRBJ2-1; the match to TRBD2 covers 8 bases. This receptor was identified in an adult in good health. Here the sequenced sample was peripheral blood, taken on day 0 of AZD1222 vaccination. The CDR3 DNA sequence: TGCGCCAGCAGCCGCTCGAGGGTAGCGGGGTACAATGAGCAGTTCTTC. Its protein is CASSRSRVAGYNEQFF.